This T cell receptor beta chain was sequenced for a study of vaccination and CD4 T cells after COVID-19. Study in general: In the control cultures, a CEFX pool, an HIV-1 Nef pool, or no peptide was supplied.

Germline values: CDR1 MNHNS, CDR2 SASEGT. The V end lost 5 bases, the J end lost 1 base, and 11 bases lay between the germline ends. This CDR3 region has 14 residues. Concerning this clonotype: Its target is not known.

Treatment here: roughly 10-day PBMC culture with coronavirus spike peptide pools or control peptides (ViraFEST assay). Researchers used the Oncomine TCR Beta short-read assay to sequence DNA from cultured CD4+ T cells. TCRdb used MiXCR to reprocess the PCR reads, holding one entry per CDR3 protein. This sample has 18,000 or so distinct CDR3 sequences; around 50% occur once, and the top ten carry roughly 6.7%. The source of this sequence is a human donor who had recovered from COVID-19. The sequenced sample was CD4+ T cells from blood, cultured in vitro, obtained before SARS-CoV-2 vaccination. The chain couples TRBV6-1 to TRBJ1-1; D unresolved. The CDR3 region has the DNA TGTGCCAGCAGTCGCGGCCGGGGGAACACTGAAGCTTTCTTT. Its translation: CASSRGRGNTEAFF.